The source of this T cell receptor (beta chain) is a study of T cells in Graves' hyperthyroidism and ophthalmopathy. Findings of the study overall: Appearing also in blood were most of the thyroid clonotypes expanded above 0.001. The model anticipated ophthalmopathy a median approximately 6.7 months pre-onset.

A remark on this clonotype: Antigen specificity is unknown. The junction departs from the called germline gene at one end, perhaps through a read error.

Researchers amplified the TCR beta CDR3 regions from RNA transcripts. Carried out on the TCR CDR3, a first-round RT-PCR used the HTBI primer set. TCRdb processed the multiplex PCR reads anew with MiXCR; each CDR3 protein has one entry. This table holds 600,000 to 700,000 distinct CDR3 sequences, 45% found once. Exclusion of patients followed from uncontrolled infection, other autoimmune disease, pregnancy or lactation. Orbital computed tomography and thyroid ultrasound, together with serum TRAb and thyroxine and clinical symptoms, were used for diagnoses. This clonotype was sampled from an adult man with Graves' disease, either hyperthyroidism or ophthalmopathy (not recorded which). Sequenced sample: peripheral blood or thyroid tissue (not recorded which).

The CDR3 is CVSSIAPLGYEQYF. As DNA, the CDR3 is TGTGTCAGTAGTATAGCCCCACTTGGCTACGAGCAGTACTTC. The chain employs TRBV19 and TRBJ2-7, with D unclear. Germline lookup yields CDR1 LNHDA and CDR2 SQIVND (reference sequence). The CDR3 loop spans 14 amino acids.